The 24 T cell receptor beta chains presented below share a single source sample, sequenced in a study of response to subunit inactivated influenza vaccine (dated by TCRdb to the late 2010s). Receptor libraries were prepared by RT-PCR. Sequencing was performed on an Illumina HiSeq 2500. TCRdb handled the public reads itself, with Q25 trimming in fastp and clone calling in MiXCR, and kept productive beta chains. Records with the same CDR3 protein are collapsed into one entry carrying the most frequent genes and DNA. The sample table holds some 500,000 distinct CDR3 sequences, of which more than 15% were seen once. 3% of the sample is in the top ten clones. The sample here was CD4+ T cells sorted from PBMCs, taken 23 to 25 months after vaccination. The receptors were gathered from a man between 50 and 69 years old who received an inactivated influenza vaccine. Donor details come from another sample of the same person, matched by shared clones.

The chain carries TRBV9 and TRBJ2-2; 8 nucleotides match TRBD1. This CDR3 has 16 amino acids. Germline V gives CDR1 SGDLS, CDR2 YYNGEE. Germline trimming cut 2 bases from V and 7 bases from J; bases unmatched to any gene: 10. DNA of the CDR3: TGTGCCAGCAGCGTTGGACAGGGTTCGGCTATCGGGGAGCTGTTTTTT. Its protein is CASSVGQGSAIGELFF.

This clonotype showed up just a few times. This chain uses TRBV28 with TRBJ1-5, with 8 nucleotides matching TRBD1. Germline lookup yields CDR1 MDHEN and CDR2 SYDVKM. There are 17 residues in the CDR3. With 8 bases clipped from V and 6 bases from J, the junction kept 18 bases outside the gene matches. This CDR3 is CASGTGTGLYGGQPQHF. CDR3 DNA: TGTGCCAGCGGAACCGGGACAGGCTTGTATGGTGGTCAGCCCCAGCATTTT.

The chain's CDR3 is CASSVAEKLARETQYF. The DNA for the CDR3 is TGTGCCAGCAGCGTAGCCGAAAAACTAGCGAGGGAGACCCAGTACTTC. The V gene is TRBV9, the J gene TRBJ2-5; 7 bases map to TRBD2. The J segment lost 5 bases and the V segment lost 0 bases, leaving 10 bases of the junction unmatched. Germline V gene lookup returns CDR1 SGDLS and CDR2 YYNGEE. The CDR3 is 16 residues long.

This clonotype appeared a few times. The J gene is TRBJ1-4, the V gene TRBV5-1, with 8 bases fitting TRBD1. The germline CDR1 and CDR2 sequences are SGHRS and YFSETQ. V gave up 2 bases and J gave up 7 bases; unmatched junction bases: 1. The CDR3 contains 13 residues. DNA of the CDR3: TGCGCCAGCAGCTTCGACAGGGGTGAAAAACTGTTTTTT. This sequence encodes CASSFDRGEKLFF.

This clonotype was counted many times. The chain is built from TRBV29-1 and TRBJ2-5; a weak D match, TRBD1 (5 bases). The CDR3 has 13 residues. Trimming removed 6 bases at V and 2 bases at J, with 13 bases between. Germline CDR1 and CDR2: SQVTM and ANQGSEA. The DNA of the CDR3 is TGCAGCGTCAGGGATAGAATACAAGAGACCCAGTACTTC. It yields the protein CSVRDRIQETQYF.

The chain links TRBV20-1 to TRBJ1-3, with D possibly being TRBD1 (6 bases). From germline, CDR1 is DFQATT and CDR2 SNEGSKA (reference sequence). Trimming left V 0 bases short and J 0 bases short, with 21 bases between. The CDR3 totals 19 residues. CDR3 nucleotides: TGCAGTGCTAGAGATCCGGGGGGGGGCGGATTATACTCTGGAAACACCATATATTTT. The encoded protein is CSARDPGGGGLYSGNTIYF.

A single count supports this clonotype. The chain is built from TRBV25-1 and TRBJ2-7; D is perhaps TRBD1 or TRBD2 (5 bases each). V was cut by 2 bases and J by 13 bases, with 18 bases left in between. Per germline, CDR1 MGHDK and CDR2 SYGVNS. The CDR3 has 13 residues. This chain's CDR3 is CASSETRGRPEYF. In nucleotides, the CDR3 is TGTGCCAGCAGTGAAACGAGGGGCAGACCCGAATACTTC.

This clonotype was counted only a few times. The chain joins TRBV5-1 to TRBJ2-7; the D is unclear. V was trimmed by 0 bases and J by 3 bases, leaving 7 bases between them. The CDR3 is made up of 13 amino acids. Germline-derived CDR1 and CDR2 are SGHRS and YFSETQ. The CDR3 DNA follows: TGCGCCAGCAGCTTGGTTTTGGGCTACGAGCAGTACTTC. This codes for CASSLVLGYEQYF.

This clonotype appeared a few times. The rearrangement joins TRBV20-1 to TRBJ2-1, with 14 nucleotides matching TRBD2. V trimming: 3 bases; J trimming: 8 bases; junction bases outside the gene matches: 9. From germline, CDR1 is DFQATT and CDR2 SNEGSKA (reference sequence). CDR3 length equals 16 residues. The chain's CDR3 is CSASLYGTSGSHEQFF. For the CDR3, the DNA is TGCAGTGCTAGTCTTTACGGGACTAGCGGGAGCCATGAGCAGTTCTTC.

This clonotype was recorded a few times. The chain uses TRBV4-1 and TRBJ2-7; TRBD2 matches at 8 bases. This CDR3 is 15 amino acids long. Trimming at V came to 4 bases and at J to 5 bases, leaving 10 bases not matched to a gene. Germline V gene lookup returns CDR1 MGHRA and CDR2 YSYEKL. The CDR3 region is CASSLLRGVRDEQYF. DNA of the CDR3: TGCGCCAGCAGCCTTCTGCGGGGGGTACGGGACGAGCAGTACTTC.

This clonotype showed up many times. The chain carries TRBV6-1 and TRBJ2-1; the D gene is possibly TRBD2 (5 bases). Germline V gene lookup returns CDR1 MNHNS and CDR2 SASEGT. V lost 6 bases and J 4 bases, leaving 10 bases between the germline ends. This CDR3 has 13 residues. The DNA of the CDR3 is TGTGCCAGCAGGTGGGGAGAATACAATGAGCAGTTCTTC. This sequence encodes CASRWGEYNEQFF.

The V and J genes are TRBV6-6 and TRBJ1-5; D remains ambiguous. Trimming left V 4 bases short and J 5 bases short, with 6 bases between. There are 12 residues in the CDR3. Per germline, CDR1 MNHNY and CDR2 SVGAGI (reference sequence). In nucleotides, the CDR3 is TGTGCCAGCAGTTCAGCAGATCAGCCCCAGCATTTT. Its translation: CASSSADQPQHF.

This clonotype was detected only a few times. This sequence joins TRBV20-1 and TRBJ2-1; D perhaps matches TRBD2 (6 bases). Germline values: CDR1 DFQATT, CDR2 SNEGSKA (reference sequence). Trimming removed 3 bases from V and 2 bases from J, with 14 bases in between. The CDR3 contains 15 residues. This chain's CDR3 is CSARGGSRAYNEQFF. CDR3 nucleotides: TGCAGTGCTAGGGGAGGCAGCAGGGCCTACAATGAGCAGTTCTTC.

The CDR3: CASSAWETSGFFSYNEQFF. The CDR3 DNA reads as TGTGCCAGCAGCGCATGGGAGACTAGCGGATTTTTCTCCTACAATGAGCAGTTCTTC. The chain uses TRBV4-2 and TRBJ2-1; TRBD2 matches at 9 bases. There are 19 residues in the CDR3. Looked up from germline, CDR1 is LGHNA and CDR2 is YNFKEQ. Unmatched junction bases numbered 14, after V lost 5 bases and J lost 0 bases.

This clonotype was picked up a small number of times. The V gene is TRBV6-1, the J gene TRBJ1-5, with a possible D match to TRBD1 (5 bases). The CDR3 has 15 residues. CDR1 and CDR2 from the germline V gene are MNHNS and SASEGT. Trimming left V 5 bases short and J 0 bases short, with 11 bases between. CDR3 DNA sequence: TGTGCCAGCAGTCTCCGGGACTTTAGCAATCAGCCCCAGCATTTT. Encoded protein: CASSLRDFSNQPQHF.

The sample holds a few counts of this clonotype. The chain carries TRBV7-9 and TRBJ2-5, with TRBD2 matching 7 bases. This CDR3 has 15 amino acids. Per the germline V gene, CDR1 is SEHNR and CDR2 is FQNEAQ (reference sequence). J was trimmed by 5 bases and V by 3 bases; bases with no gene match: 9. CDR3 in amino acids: CASSLGRERWETQYF. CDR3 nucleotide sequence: TGTGCCAGCAGCTTGGGGAGGGAAAGATGGGAGACCCAGTACTTC.

The CDR3 DNA sequence: TGTGCCAGCAGTTTGGACTGGGACTCCTACAATGAGCAGTTCTTC. Amino acid sequence: CASSLDWDSYNEQFF. The chain links TRBV27 to TRBJ2-1, with TRBD2 as a possible D gene (5 bases). Germline V gives CDR1 MNHEY, CDR2 SMNVEV (reference sequence). The CDR3 runs 15 residues. V lost 3 bases and J 0 bases, leaving 9 bases between the germline ends.

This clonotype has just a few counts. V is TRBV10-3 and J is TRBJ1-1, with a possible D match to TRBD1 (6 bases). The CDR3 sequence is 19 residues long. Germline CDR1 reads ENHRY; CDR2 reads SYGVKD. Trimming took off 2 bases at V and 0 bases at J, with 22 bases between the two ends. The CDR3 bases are TGTGCCATCAGTGAGATCCGGGACAACCGGAACGGAATGAACACTGAAGCTTTCTTT. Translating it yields CAISEIRDNRNGMNTEAFF.

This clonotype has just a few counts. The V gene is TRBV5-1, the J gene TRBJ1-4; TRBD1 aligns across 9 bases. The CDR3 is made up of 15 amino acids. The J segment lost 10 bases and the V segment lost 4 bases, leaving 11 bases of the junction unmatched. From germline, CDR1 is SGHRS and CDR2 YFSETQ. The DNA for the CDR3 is TGCGCCAGCAGCGACCCGGGACAGGGTTTTGGAAAACTGTTTTTT. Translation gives CASSDPGQGFGKLFF.

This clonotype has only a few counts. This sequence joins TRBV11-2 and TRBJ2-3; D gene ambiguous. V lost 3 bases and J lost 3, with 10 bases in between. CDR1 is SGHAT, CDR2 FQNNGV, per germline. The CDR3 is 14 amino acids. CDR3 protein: CASSLTRITDTQYF. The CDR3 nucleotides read TGTGCCAGCAGCTTGACAAGAATTACAGATACGCAGTATTTT.

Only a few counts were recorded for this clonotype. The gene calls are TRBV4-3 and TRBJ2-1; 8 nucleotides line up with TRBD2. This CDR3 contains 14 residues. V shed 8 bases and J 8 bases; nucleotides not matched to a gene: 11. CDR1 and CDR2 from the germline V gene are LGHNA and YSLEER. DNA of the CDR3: TGCGCCAGCGCACTCGGGAGGGCCGGCGATGAGCAGTTCTTC. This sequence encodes CASALGRAGDEQFF.

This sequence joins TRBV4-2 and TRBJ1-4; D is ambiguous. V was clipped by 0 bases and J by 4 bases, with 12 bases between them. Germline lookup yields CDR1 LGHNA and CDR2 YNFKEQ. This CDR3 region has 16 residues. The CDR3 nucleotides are TGTGCCAGCAGCCAAGAAGGATTCAGGTTTAATGAAAAACTGTTTTTT. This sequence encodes CASSQEGFRFNEKLFF.

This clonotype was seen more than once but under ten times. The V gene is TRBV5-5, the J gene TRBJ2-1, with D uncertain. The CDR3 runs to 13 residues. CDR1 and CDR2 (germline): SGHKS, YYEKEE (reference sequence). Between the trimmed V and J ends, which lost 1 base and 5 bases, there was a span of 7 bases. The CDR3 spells CASSLILNNEQFF. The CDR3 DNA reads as TGTGCCAGCAGCTTGATTCTGAACAATGAGCAGTTCTTC. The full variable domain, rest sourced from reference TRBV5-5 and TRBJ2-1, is DAGVTQSPTHLIKTRGQQVTLRCSPISGHKSVSWYQQVLGQGPQFIFQYYEKEERGRGNFPDRFSARQFPNYSSELNVNALLLGDSALYLCASSLILNNEQFFGPGTRLTVL.

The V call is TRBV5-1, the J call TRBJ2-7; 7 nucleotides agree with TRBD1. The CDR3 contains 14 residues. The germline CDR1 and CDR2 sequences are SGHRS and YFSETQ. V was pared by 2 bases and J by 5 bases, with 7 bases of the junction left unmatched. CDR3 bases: TGCGCCAGCAGCTTTTCCGGAGACAGGGACGAGCAGTACTTC. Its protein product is CASSFSGDRDEQYF.